This entry is about one T cell receptor beta chain. The CDR3 sequence is 16 residues long. CDR1 LGHDT and CDR2 YNNKEL come from the germline V gene (reference sequence). Trimming stripped 0 bases from V and 6 bases from J, with 14 bases between. Original processing methods: Using reference gene primer amplification, nucleated cell counts were estimated. TCRdb's table, derived via immunoSEQ multiplex PCR, lists solely in-frame clones and lacks some. The DNA gave D and trimming, while V, J and clone size come from that table. This repertoire shows roughly 60,000 clones, around 87% found once; its top ten account for approximately 1%. These data are taken from a study of blood T cell repertoires in COVID-19. Looking at the study overall: From the United States, Italy and Spain came samples of acute and convalescent COVID-19. In each case, the material was cDNA or gDNA derived from T cells, B-cell-depleted T cells, or PBMCs.

This chain uses TRBV3-1 (or the pseudogene TRBV3-2) with TRBJ2-2; D possibly corresponds to TRBD2 (7 bases). The sequencing sample was made of peripheral blood. The sequence came from a man aged 65 to 79 with acute or convalescent COVID-19. The CDR3: CASSQDRQGRAGELFF. CDR3 nucleotides: TGTGCCAGCAGCCAAGATAGGCAGGGGAGGGCCGGGGAGCTGTTTTTT.